This record looks at one TCR beta chain sequence and its context. Its antigen is not identified. The CDR3 runs 17 residues. CDR1 and CDR2 (germline): MNHNS, SASEGT. The trim removed 3 bases at V and 5 bases at J, leaving 14 bases unmatched. The data are from a study of cytomegalovirus exposure and HLA in healthy donors. PCR was performed using 60 Vbeta and 13 Jbeta primers. TCRdb's table, derived via immunoSEQ multiplex PCR, lists solely in-frame clones and lacks some. In all, the sample yields 130,000 to 150,000 clones. Study results and caveats: TRBV6-2, TRBV6-3 and other indistinguishable V segments were excluded. A later look showed TCR association rates differing by HLA locus, highest for DRB1 and lowest for HLA-C. TCR beta sequences numbering under 20,000 were associated with HLA alleles at 0.05 false discovery rate in a later analysis.

The receptor's source is a male donor in good health and CMV-seronegative. Sequenced sample: PBMCs. The gene calls are TRBV6-1 and TRBJ2-5, with 8 bases fitting TRBD2. CDR3 in amino acids: CASSDISSGGARETQYF. For the CDR3, the DNA is TGTGCCAGCAGTGATATTTCTTCCGGGGGGGCGAGGGAGACCCAGTACTTC.